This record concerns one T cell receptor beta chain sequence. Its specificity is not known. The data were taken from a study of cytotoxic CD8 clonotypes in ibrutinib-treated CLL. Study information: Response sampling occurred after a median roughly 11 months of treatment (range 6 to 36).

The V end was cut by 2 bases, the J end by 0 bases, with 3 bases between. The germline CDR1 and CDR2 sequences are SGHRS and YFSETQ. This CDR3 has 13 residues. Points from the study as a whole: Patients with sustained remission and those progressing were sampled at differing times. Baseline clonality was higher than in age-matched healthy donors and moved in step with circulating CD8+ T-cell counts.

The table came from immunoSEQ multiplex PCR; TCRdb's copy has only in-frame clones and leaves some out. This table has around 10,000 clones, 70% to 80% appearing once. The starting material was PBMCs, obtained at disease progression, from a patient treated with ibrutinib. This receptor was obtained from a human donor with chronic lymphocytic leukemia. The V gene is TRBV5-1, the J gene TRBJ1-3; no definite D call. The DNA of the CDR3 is TGCGCCAGCAGCTTTTACTCTGGAAACACCATATATTTT. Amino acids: CASSFYSGNTIYF.